This is a list of T cell receptor beta chains from one sample in a study of T cell changes during pregnancy in multiple sclerosis. This table comes from immunoSEQ multiplex PCR, and its TCRdb copy is limited to in-frame clones, with some not included. The sample carries approximately 52,000 clones, about nine tenths recorded once. The input for sequencing was CD4+ T cells from peripheral blood mononuclear cells, taken in the second trimester of pregnancy. Receptors originate from a female donor with multiple sclerosis, enrolled in a pregnancy study. The CDR3 runs from the conserved cysteine through the conserved F or W. The order of the fields is D gene, V gene, J gene, clone size, CDR3 protein, CDR3 DNA. The D gene is left open where the match is weak. Clone size, where shown, is once, few, many, or a class for clones that have expanded.

d_call: TRBD2; v_call: TRBV29-1; j_call: TRBJ2-5; clone_size: -; cdr3_aa: CSVAGGIIAGETQYF; cdr3_nt: TGCAGCGTTGCCGGTGGGATTATAGCGGGAGAGACCCAGTACTTC
d_call: -; v_call: TRBV20-1; j_call: TRBJ2-7; clone_size: -; cdr3_aa: CSARDSPEQYF; cdr3_nt: TGCAGTGCTAGAGATTCTCCGGAGCAGTACTTC
d_call: -; v_call: TRBV7-6; j_call: TRBJ1-5; clone_size: -; cdr3_aa: CASSLRGNQPQHF; cdr3_nt: TGTGCCAGCAGCTTAAGGGGGAATCAGCCCCAGCATTTT
d_call: -; v_call: TRBV5-1; j_call: TRBJ2-2; clone_size: -; cdr3_aa: CASSLGYRETGELFF; cdr3_nt: TGCGCCAGCAGCTTGGGTTACAGAGAAACCGGGGAGCTGTTTTTT
d_call: -; v_call: TRBV7-9; j_call: TRBJ2-6; clone_size: -; cdr3_aa: CASSPTGGANVLTF; cdr3_nt: TGTGCCAGCAGCCCTACCGGGGGGGCCAACGTCCTGACTTTC
d_call: TRBD1; v_call: TRBV30; j_call: TRBJ2-1; clone_size: -; cdr3_aa: CATGQGTYNEQFF; cdr3_nt: TGTGCCACCGGACAGGGCACCTACAATGAGCAGTTCTTC
d_call: -; v_call: TRBV4-3; j_call: TRBJ1-3; clone_size: -; cdr3_aa: CASSAFTGSSGNTIYF; cdr3_nt: TGCGCCAGCAGCGCCTTCACAGGGTCCTCTGGAAACACCATATATTTT
d_call: -; v_call: TRBV30; j_call: TRBJ1-1; clone_size: few; cdr3_aa: CAWSVFAQSTFSF; cdr3_nt: TGTGCCTGGAGTGTATTCGCACAGTCGACCTTTTCTTTT
d_call: -; v_call: TRBV6-1; j_call: TRBJ2-7; clone_size: -; cdr3_aa: CASRTTGGSYEQYF; cdr3_nt: TGTGCCAGCAGAACTACCGGGGGATCCTACGAGCAGTACTTC
d_call: TRBD1; v_call: TRBV30; j_call: TRBJ1-2; clone_size: -; cdr3_aa: CAWSGDRGVWGYTF; cdr3_nt: TGTGCCTGGAGTGGGGACAGGGGAGTTTGGGGCTACACCTTC
d_call: -; v_call: TRBV11-2; j_call: TRBJ2-7; clone_size: -; cdr3_aa: CASRQPGQAYEQYF; cdr3_nt: TGTGCCAGCAGGCAACCGGGACAAGCCTACGAGCAGTACTTC
d_call: TRBD2; v_call: TRBV7-6; j_call: TRBJ2-1; clone_size: -; cdr3_aa: CASSSSLAPNYNEQFF; cdr3_nt: TGTGCCAGCAGCTCCTCACTAGCGCCCAACTACAATGAGCAGTTCTTC
d_call: -; v_call: TRBV5-1; j_call: TRBJ2-3; clone_size: -; cdr3_aa: CASSRGTGRGDTQYF; cdr3_nt: TGCGCCAGCAGCCGGGGGACCGGGCGAGGAGATACGCAGTATTTT
d_call: TRBD1; v_call: TRBV10-1; j_call: TRBJ2-3; clone_size: -; cdr3_aa: CASTSGTGVFSSTDTQYF; cdr3_nt: TGCGCCAGCACCTCCGGGACAGGGGTCTTCTCTAGCACAGATACGCAGTATTTT
d_call: TRBD2; v_call: TRBV6-1; j_call: TRBJ2-3; clone_size: once; cdr3_aa: CASSDNPRGGPGDTQYF; cdr3_nt: TGTGCCAGCAGTGATAACCCTAGGGGAGGGCCAGGAGATACGCAGTATTTT
d_call: TRBD1; v_call: TRBV5-5; j_call: TRBJ1-3; clone_size: few; cdr3_aa: CASSVTGVGNTIYF; cdr3_nt: TGTGCCAGCAGCGTAACAGGGGTTGGAAACACCATATATTTT
d_call: TRBD1; v_call: TRBV5-6; j_call: TRBJ2-7; clone_size: -; cdr3_aa: CASSLDPGGLREQYF; cdr3_nt: TGTGCCAGCAGCTTGGATCCAGGGGGCTTGAGGGAGCAGTACTTC
d_call: TRBD1; v_call: TRBV12-5; j_call: TRBJ1-4; clone_size: -; cdr3_aa: CASGSVPQGGEKLFF; cdr3_nt: TGTGCTAGTGGTTCGGTCCCACAGGGGGGTGAAAAACTGTTTTTT
d_call: TRBD2; v_call: TRBV9; j_call: TRBJ2-3; clone_size: -; cdr3_aa: CASSEGPSGRTDTQYF; cdr3_nt: TGTGCCAGCAGCGAGGGTCCTAGCGGGAGAACAGATACGCAGTATTTT
d_call: TRBD1; v_call: TRBV27; j_call: TRBJ2-7; clone_size: once; cdr3_aa: CASSFRGPLYEQYF; cdr3_nt: TGTGCCAGCAGTTTCAGGGGGCCCCTCTACGAGCAGTACTTC
d_call: TRBD1; v_call: TRBV29-1; j_call: TRBJ2-1; clone_size: -; cdr3_aa: CSVADRDEQFF; cdr3_nt: TGCAGCGTCGCTGACAGGGATGAGCAGTTCTTC
d_call: TRBD2; v_call: TRBV4-1; j_call: TRBJ2-5; clone_size: -; cdr3_aa: CASSRPSGRAETQYF; cdr3_nt: TGCGCCAGCAGCCGCCCTAGCGGGAGGGCGGAGACCCAGTACTTC
d_call: TRBD1; v_call: TRBV27; j_call: TRBJ2-5; clone_size: -; cdr3_aa: CASSLSGQGQETQYF; cdr3_nt: TGTGCCAGCAGTTTATCTGGACAGGGCCAAGAGACCCAGTACTTC
d_call: -; v_call: TRBV19; j_call: TRBJ1-5; clone_size: -; cdr3_aa: CASSTNGGAIGQPQHF; cdr3_nt: TGTGCCAGTAGTACTAACGGGGGGGCAATCGGGCAGCCCCAGCATTTT
d_call: -; v_call: TRBV2; j_call: TRBJ1-2; clone_size: -; cdr3_aa: CASSGQNYGYTF; cdr3_nt: TGTGCCAGCAGTGGTCAGAACTATGGCTACACCTTC
d_call: -; v_call: TRBV6-1; j_call: TRBJ1-5; clone_size: many; cdr3_aa: CASSEHVNQPQHF; cdr3_nt: TGTGCCAGCAGTGAACATGTCAATCAGCCCCAGCATTTT
d_call: -; v_call: TRBV27; j_call: TRBJ1-3; clone_size: -; cdr3_aa: CASSLFHPLQSPGNTIYF; cdr3_nt: TGTGCCAGCAGTTTATTCCACCCCTTACAGAGTCCTGGAAACACCATATATTTT
d_call: -; v_call: TRBV6-5; j_call: TRBJ1-4; clone_size: once; cdr3_aa: CASSDSLNEKLFF; cdr3_nt: TGTGCCAGCAGTGACTCCCTTAATGAAAAACTGTTTTTT
d_call: -; v_call: TRBV2; j_call: TRBJ2-7; clone_size: -; cdr3_aa: CASSQGRGNYEQYF; cdr3_nt: TGTGCCAGCAGCCAAGGACGGGGGAACTACGAGCAGTACTTC
d_call: -; v_call: TRBV11-2; j_call: TRBJ1-2; clone_size: few; cdr3_aa: CASSLGTNYGYTF; cdr3_nt: TGTGCCAGCAGCTTAGGGACAAACTATGGCTACACCTTC
d_call: -; v_call: TRBV5-1; j_call: TRBJ2-7; clone_size: -; cdr3_aa: CASSLVAGGTYEQYF; cdr3_nt: TGCGCCAGCAGCTTGGTTGCGGGCGGGACCTACGAGCAGTACTTC
d_call: TRBD2; v_call: TRBV5-1; j_call: TRBJ2-3; clone_size: once; cdr3_aa: CASRRTGGPNTDTQYF; cdr3_nt: TGCGCCAGCAGAAGAACGGGGGGGCCGAATACGGATACGCAGTATTTT
d_call: TRBD1; v_call: TRBV18; j_call: TRBJ2-7; clone_size: -; cdr3_aa: CASSPPRTGGSYEQYF; cdr3_nt: TGTGCCAGCTCACCACCGAGGACAGGGGGCTCCTACGAGCAGTACTTC
d_call: TRBD1; v_call: TRBV10-1; j_call: TRBJ1-5; clone_size: -; cdr3_aa: CASSAPTGRWRQPQHF; cdr3_nt: TGCGCCAGCAGTGCTCCGACAGGGCGTTGGCGTCAGCCCCAGCATTTT
d_call: TRBD1; v_call: TRBV7-2; j_call: TRBJ1-2; clone_size: -; cdr3_aa: CASSPRTGQGNYGYTF; cdr3_nt: TGTGCCAGCAGCCCTAGGACGGGACAGGGTAACTATGGCTACACCTTC
d_call: TRBD2; v_call: TRBV29-1; j_call: TRBJ2-1; clone_size: -; cdr3_aa: CSVIYPAGAFEQFF; cdr3_nt: TGCAGCGTTATTTATCCAGCGGGAGCCTTTGAGCAGTTCTTC
d_call: TRBD2; v_call: TRBV4-2; j_call: TRBJ2-3; clone_size: few; cdr3_aa: CASSTQLAGVDTQYF; cdr3_nt: TGTGCCAGCAGTACGCAGCTAGCGGGAGTGGATACGCAGTATTTT
d_call: TRBD1; v_call: TRBV6-6; j_call: TRBJ2-7; clone_size: -; cdr3_aa: CASSAPGTGASEQYF; cdr3_nt: TGTGCCAGCAGTGCTCCCGGGACAGGGGCCTCCGAGCAGTACTTC
d_call: TRBD2; v_call: TRBV5-1; j_call: TRBJ2-5; clone_size: -; cdr3_aa: CASSPTGTSVGETQYF; cdr3_nt: TGCGCCAGCAGCCCCACAGGGACTAGCGTAGGGGAGACCCAGTACTTC
d_call: TRBD2; v_call: TRBV9; j_call: TRBJ2-3; clone_size: -; cdr3_aa: CASSEDAGGGTDTQYF; cdr3_nt: TGTGCCAGCAGCGAAGACGCGGGAGGGGGCACAGATACGCAGTATTTT
d_call: -; v_call: TRBV10-3; j_call: TRBJ1-5; clone_size: few; cdr3_aa: CAISDNIGNQPQHF; cdr3_nt: TGTGCCATCAGTGACAATATAGGCAATCAGCCCCAGCATTTT
d_call: -; v_call: TRBV6-5; j_call: TRBJ2-1; clone_size: -; cdr3_aa: CASRTGTHTYNEQFF; cdr3_nt: TGTGCCAGCAGAACCGGGACTCATACTTACAATGAGCAGTTCTTC
d_call: TRBD1; v_call: TRBV5-1; j_call: TRBJ2-7; clone_size: -; cdr3_aa: CASSLQGQGYEQYF; cdr3_nt: TGCGCCAGCAGCCTGCAGGGACAGGGGTACGAGCAGTACTTC
d_call: -; v_call: TRBV19; j_call: TRBJ1-3; clone_size: -; cdr3_aa: CASSLSTPSSGNTIYF; cdr3_nt: TGTGCCAGTAGTCTCTCGACTCCGAGCTCTGGAAACACCATATATTTT
d_call: -; v_call: TRBV30; j_call: TRBJ2-1; clone_size: -; cdr3_aa: CAWSGVEFDNEQFF; cdr3_nt: TGTGCCTGGAGTGGAGTTGAATTTGACAATGAGCAGTTCTTC
d_call: TRBD1; v_call: TRBV29-1; j_call: TRBJ1-5; clone_size: few; cdr3_aa: CSVVTGNNQPQHF; cdr3_nt: TGCAGCGTTGTGACAGGGAACAATCAGCCCCAGCATTTT
d_call: -; v_call: TRBV18; j_call: TRBJ2-1; clone_size: -; cdr3_aa: CASSPPNRLPDSYNEQFF; cdr3_nt: TGTGCCAGCTCACCACCGAACAGACTACCAGACTCCTACAATGAGCAGTTCTTC
d_call: TRBD1; v_call: TRBV5-6; j_call: TRBJ2-7; clone_size: -; cdr3_aa: CASSQGTGGMTIYEQYF; cdr3_nt: TGTGCCAGCAGCCAGGGGACAGGGGGCATGACCATATACGAGCAGTACTTC
d_call: -; v_call: TRBV11-2; j_call: TRBJ2-3; clone_size: once; cdr3_aa: CASSPRGAGADTQYF; cdr3_nt: TGTGCCAGCAGCCCCCGGGGGGCAGGGGCAGATACGCAGTATTTT
d_call: TRBD1; v_call: TRBV4-2; j_call: TRBJ2-7; clone_size: few; cdr3_aa: CASRGTGTGGYEQYF; cdr3_nt: TGTGCCAGCAGAGGAACCGGGACAGGGGGTTACGAGCAGTACTTC
d_call: TRBD1; v_call: TRBV10-3; j_call: TRBJ2-1; clone_size: -; cdr3_aa: CATGTGSTSYNEQFF; cdr3_nt: TGTGCCACCGGGACAGGGTCTACCTCCTACAATGAGCAGTTCTTC